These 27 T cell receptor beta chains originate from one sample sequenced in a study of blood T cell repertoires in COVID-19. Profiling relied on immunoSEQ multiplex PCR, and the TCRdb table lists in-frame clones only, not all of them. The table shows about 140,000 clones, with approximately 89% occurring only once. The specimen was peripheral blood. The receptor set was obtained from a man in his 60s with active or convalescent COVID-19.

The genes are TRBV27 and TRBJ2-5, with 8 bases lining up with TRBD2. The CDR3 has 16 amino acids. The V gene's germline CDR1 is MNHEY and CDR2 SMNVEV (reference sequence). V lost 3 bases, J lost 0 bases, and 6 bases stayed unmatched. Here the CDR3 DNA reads TGTGCCAGCAGTTTCCAGCGGGGGCAGTACCAAGAGACCCAGTACTTC. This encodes CASSFQRGQYQETQYF.

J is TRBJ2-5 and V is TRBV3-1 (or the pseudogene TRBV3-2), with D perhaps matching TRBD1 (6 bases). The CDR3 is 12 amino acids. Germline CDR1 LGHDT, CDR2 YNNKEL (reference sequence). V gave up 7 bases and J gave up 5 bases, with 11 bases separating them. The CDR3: CASISTGETQYF. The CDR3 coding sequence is TGTGCCAGCATCTCAACAGGGGAGACCCAGTACTTC.

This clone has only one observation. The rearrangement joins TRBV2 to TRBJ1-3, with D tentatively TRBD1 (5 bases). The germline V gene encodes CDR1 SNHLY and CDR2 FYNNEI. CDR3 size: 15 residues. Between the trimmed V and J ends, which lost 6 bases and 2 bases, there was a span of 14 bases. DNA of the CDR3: TGTGCCAGCAGGCCCTCGGGCAGGGCTGGAAACACCATATATTTT. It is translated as CASRPSGRAGNTIYF.

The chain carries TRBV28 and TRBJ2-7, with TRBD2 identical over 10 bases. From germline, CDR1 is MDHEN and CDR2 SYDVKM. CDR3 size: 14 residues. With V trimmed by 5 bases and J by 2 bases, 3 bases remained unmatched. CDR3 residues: CASSPGLATYEQYF. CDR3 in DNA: TGTGCCAGCAGTCCGGGACTAGCGACCTACGAGCAGTACTTC.

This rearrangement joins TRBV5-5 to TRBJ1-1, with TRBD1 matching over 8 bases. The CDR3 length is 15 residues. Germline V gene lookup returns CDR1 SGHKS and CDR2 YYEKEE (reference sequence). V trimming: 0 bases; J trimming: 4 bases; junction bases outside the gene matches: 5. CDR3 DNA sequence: TGTGCCAGCAGCTTGGAGGACAGGGCAGGCACTGAAGCTTTCTTT. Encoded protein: CASSLEDRAGTEAFF.

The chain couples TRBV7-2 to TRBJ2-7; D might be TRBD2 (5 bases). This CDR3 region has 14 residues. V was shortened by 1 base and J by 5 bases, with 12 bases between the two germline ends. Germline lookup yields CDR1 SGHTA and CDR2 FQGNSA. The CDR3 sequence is CASSLGGSKNEQYF. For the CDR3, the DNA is TGTGCCAGCAGCTTAGGAGGGAGTAAAAACGAGCAGTACTTC.

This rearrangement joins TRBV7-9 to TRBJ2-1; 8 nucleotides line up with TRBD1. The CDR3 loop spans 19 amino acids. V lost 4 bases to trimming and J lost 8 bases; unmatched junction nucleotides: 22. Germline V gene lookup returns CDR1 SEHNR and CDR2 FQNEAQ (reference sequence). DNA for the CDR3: TGTGCCAGCAGCTCCAGCAGGGGGCGCGGGGCTAGCGATGGACATGAGCAGTTCTTC. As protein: CASSSSRGRGASDGHEQFF. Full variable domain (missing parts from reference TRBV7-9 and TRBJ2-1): DTGVSQNPRHKITKRGQNVTFRCDPISEHNRLYWYRQTLGQGPEFLTYFQNEAQLEKSRLLSDRFSAERPKGSFSTLEIQRTEQGDSAMYLCASSSSRGRGASDGHEQFFGPGTRLTVL.

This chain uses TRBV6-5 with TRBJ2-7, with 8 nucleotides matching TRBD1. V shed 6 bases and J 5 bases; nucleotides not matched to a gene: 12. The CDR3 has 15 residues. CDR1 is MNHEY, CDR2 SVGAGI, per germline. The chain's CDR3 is CASRAPDRVRHEQYF. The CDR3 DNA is TGTGCCAGCAGGGCCCCGGACAGGGTTAGACACGAGCAGTACTTC.

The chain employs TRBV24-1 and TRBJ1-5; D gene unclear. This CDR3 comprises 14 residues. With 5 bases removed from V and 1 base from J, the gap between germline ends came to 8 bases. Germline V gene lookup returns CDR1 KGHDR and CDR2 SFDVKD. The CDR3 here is CATSVAGSNQPQHF. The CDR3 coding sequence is TGTGCCACCAGTGTTGCCGGGAGCAATCAGCCCCAGCATTTT.

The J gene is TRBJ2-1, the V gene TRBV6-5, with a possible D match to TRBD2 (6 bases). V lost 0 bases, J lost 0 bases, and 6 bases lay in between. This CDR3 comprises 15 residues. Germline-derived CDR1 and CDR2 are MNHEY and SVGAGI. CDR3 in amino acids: CASSYSRDSYNEQFF. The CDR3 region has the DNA TGTGCCAGCAGTTACTCGCGGGACTCCTACAATGAGCAGTTCTTC.

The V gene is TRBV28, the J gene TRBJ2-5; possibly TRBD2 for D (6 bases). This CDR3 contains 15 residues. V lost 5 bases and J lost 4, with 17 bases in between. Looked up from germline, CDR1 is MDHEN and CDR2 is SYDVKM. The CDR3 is CASSLGGTLRETQYF. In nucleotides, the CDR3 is TGTGCCAGCAGTCTCGGAGGGACCCTCCGAGAGACCCAGTACTTC.

The CDR3 protein is CASSLVVGGYEQYF. CDR3 in DNA: TGTGCCAGCAGCTTAGTTGTAGGGGGCTACGAGCAGTACTTC. The V call is TRBV11-2, the J call TRBJ2-7, with a tentative D call TRBD1 (6 bases). V lost 1 base to trimming and J lost 3 bases, with 10 bases between them. CDR3 length: 14 amino acids. Germline-derived CDR1 and CDR2 are SGHAT and FQNNGV.

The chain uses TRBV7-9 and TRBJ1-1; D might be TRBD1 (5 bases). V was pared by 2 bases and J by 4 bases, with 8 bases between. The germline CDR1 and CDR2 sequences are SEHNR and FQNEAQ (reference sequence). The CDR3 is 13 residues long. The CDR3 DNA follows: TGTGCCAGCAGCTTAATGGGGGGCACTGAAGCTTTCTTT. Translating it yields CASSLMGGTEAFF.

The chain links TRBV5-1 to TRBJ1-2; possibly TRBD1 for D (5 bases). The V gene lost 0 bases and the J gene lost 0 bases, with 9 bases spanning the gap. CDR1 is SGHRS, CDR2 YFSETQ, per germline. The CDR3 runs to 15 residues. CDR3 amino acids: CASSLEIGANYGYTF. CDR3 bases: TGCGCCAGCAGCTTGGAGATAGGGGCTAACTATGGCTACACCTTC.

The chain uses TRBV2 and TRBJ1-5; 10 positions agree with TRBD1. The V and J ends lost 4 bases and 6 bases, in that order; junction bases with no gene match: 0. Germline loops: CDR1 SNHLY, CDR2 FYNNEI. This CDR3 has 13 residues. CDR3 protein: CASSGTGGQPQHF. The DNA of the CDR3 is TGTGCCAGCAGTGGGACAGGGGGTCAGCCCCAGCATTTT.

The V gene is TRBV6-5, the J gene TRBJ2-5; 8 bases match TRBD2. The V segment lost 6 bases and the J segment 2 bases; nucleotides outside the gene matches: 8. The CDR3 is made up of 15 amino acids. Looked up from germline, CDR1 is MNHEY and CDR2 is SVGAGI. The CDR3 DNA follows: TGTGCCAGCAGCTCGGGAGGGGTTGGGCAAGAGACCCAGTACTTC. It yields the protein CASSSGGVGQETQYF.

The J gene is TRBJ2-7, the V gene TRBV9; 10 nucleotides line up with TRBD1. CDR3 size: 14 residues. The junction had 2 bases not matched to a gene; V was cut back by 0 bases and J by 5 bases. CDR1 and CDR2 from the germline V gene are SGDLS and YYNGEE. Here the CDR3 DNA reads TGTGCCAGCAGCGTAGGGGACAGGGGTGACGAGCAGTACTTC. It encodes CASSVGDRGDEQYF.

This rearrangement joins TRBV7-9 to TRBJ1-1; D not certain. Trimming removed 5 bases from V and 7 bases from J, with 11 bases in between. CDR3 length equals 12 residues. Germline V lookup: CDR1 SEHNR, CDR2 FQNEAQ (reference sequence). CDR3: CASSRREDEAFF. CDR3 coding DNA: TGTGCCAGCAGCCGCCGGGAGGATGAAGCTTTCTTT.

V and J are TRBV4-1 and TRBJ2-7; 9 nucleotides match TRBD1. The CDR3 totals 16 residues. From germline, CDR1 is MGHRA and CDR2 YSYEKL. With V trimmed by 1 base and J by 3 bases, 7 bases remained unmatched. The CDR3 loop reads CASSQVFGTGSYEQYF. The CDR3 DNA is TGCGCCAGCAGCCAAGTATTCGGGACAGGGAGCTACGAGCAGTACTTC.

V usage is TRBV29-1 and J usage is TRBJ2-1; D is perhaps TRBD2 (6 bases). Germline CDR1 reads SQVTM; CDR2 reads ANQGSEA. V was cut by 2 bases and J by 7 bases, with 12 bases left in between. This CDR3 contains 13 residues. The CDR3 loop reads CSVERGGWNEQFF. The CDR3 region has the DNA TGCAGCGTTGAAAGGGGAGGATGGAATGAGCAGTTCTTC.

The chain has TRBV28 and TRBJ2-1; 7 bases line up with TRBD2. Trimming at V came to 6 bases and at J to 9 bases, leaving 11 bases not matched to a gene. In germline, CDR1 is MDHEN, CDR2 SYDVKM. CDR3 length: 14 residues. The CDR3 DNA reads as TGTGCCAGCAGCCGACTAGCTGCCTTTGTTGAGCAGTTCTTC. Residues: CASSRLAAFVEQFF.

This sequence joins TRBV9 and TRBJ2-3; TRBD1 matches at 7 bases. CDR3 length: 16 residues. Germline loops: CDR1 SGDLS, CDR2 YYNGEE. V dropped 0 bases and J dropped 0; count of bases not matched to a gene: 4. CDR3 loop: CASSVGTGASTDTQYF. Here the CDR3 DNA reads TGTGCCAGCAGCGTAGGCACAGGGGCCAGCACAGATACGCAGTATTTT.

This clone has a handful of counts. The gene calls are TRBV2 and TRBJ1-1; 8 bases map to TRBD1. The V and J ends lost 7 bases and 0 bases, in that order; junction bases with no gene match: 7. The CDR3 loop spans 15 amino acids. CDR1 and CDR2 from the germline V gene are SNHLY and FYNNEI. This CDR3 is CASIPDRAMNTEAFF. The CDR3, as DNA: TGTGCCAGCATTCCGGACAGGGCCATGAACACTGAAGCTTTCTTT.

The DNA of the CDR3 is TGTGCCACCAGTGATTTAGGAGGATCCAACACAGATACGCAGTATTTT. It encodes CATSDLGGSNTDTQYF. This chain links TRBV24-1 with TRBJ2-3; D possibly corresponds to TRBD2 (5 bases). This CDR3 has 16 amino acids. The germline V and J ends were trimmed by 1 base and 2 bases, with 12 bases remaining between them. Germline CDR1 KGHDR, CDR2 SFDVKD.

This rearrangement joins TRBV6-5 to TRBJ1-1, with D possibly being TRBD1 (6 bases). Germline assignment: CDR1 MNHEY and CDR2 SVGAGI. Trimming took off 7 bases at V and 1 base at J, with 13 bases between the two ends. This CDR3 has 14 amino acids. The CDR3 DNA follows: TGTGCCAGCAACAGGGTTAGAGGGAACACTGAAGCTTTCTTT. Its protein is CASNRVRGNTEAFF.

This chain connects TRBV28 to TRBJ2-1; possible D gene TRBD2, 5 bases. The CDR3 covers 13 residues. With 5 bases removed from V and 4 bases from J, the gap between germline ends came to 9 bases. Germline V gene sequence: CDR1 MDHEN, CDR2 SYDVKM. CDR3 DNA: TGTGCCAGCAGTGACGGCGGGTACAATGAGCAGTTCTTC. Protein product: CASSDGGYNEQFF.

This chain's CDR3 is CASSERQGARDTQYF. The CDR3 DNA is TGTGCCAGCAGTGAAAGACAGGGGGCACGAGATACGCAGTATTTT. The rearrangement joins TRBV6-1 to TRBJ2-3; 10 bases are a match to TRBD1. The V and J ends lost 2 bases and 5 bases, in that order; junction bases with no gene match: 4. The CDR3 covers 15 residues. Germline CDR1 MNHNS, CDR2 SASEGT.